A selection of T cell receptor beta chains follows, all from one sample in a study of blood T cell repertoires in COVID-19. TCRdb's table, derived via immunoSEQ multiplex PCR, lists solely in-frame clones and lacks some. The profile covers over 150,000 clones, with roughly 89% appearing a single time and approximately 4.1% taken by the ten largest. Sample: peripheral blood. Every receptor here comes from a woman aged 55-69 years who had recovered from COVID-19. CDR3s leave out the opening cysteine and the closing phenylalanine or tryptophan. Not every row has a clone size; where given, it reads once, few, many or a size class.

V gene: TRBV19
clone size: .
CDR3 length: 12
CDR3 protein: ASSIRAGSYEQY

V gene: TRBV28
clone size: .
CDR3 length: 15
CDR3 protein: ASSLPGGPYSNQPQH

V gene: TRBV4-1
clone size: .
CDR3 length: 12
CDR3 protein: ASSQVALEEKLF

V gene: TRBV5-1
clone size: .
CDR3 length: 13
CDR3 protein: ASSLDPGGVYGYT

V gene: TRBV30
clone size: .
CDR3 length: 13
CDR3 protein: AWSVLGQANSPLH

V gene: TRBV5-1
clone size: .
CDR3 length: 12
CDR3 protein: ASTPGQITDTQY

V gene: TRBV27
clone size: .
CDR3 length: 13
CDR3 protein: ASSLTGVGGNTIY

V gene: TRBV5-1
clone size: few
CDR3 length: 12
CDR3 protein: ASSPGTTQETQY

V gene: TRBV5-1
clone size: .
CDR3 length: 11
CDR3 protein: ASRRGGNYGYT

V gene: TRBV7-9
clone size: .
CDR3 length: 12
CDR3 protein: ASSSSGSTDTQY

V gene: TRBV2
clone size: .
CDR3 length: 9
CDR3 protein: ASSGQGSPP

V gene: TRBV3-1/TRBV3-2
clone size: few
CDR3 length: 14
CDR3 protein: ASSSQLAGGLETQY

V gene: TRBV12-5
clone size: .
CDR3 length: 14
CDR3 protein: ASGLPTSGCTDTQY

V gene: TRBV5-1
clone size: once
CDR3 length: 13
CDR3 protein: ASTNVRGERREQY

V gene: TRBV3-1/TRBV3-2
clone size: .
CDR3 length: 16
CDR3 protein: ASSRTGAPPSGANVLT